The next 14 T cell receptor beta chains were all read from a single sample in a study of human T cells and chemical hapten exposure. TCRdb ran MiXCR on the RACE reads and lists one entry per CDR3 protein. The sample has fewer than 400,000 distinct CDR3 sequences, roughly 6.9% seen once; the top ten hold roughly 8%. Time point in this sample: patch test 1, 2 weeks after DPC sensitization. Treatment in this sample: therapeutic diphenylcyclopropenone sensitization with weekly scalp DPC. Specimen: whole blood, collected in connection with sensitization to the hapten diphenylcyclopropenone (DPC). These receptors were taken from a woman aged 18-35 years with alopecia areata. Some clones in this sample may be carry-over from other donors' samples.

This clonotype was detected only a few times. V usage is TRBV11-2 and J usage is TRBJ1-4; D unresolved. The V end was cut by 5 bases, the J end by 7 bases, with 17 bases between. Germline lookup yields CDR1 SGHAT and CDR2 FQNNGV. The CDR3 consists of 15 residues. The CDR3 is CASSLRWGGGEKLFF. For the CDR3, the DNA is TGTGCCAGCAGCCTTAGATGGGGAGGTGGTGAAAAACTGTTTTTT.

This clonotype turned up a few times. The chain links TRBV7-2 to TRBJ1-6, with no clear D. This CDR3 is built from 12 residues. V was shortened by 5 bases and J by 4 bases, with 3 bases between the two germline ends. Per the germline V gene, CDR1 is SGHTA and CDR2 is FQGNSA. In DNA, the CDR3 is TGTGCCAGCAGCCAATATAATTCACCCCTCCACTTT. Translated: CASSQYNSPLHF.

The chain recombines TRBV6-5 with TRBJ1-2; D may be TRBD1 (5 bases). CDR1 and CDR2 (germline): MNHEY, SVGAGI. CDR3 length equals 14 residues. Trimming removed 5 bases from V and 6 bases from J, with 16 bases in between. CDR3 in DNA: TGTGCCAGCAGTCCTTCCGGGACCTCCAATGGCTACACCTTC. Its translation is CASSPSGTSNGYTF.

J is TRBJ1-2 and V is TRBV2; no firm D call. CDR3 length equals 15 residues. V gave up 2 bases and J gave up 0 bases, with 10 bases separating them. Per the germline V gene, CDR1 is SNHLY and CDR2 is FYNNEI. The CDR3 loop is CASSELSAANYGYTF. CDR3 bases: TGTGCCAGCAGTGAATTGTCAGCCGCTAACTATGGCTACACCTTC.

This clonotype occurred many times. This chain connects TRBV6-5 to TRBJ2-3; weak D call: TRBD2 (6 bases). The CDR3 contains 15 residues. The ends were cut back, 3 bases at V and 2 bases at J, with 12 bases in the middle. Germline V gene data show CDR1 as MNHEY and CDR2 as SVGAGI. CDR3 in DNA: TGTGCCAGCAGTTATAAGGGCGGGGCCACAGATACGCAGTATTTT. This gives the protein CASSYKGGATDTQYF.

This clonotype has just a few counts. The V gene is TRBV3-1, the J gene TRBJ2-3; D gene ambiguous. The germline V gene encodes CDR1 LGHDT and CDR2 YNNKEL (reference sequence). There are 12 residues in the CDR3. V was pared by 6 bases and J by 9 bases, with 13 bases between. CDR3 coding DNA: TGTGCCAGCAGTTATTTTTTTGGCACGCAGTATTTT. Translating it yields CASSYFFGTQYF.

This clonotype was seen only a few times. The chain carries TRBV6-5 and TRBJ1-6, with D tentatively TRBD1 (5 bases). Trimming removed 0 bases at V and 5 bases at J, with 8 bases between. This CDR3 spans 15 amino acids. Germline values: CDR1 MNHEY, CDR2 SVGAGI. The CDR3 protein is CASSYSRDHNSPLHF. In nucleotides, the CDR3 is TGTGCCAGCAGTTACTCGAGGGACCATAATTCACCCCTCCACTTT.

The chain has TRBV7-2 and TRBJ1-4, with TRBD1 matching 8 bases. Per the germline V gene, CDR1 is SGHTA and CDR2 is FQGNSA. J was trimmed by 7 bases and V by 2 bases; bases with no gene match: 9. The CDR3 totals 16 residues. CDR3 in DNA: TGTGCCAGCAGCTTAATGGGGCAGGGGGCGCCTGAAAAACTGTTTTTT. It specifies CASSLMGQGAPEKLFF.

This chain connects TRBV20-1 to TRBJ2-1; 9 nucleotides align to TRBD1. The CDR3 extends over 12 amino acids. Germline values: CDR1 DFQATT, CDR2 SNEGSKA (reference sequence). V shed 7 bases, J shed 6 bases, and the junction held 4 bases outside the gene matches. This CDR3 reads CSEAGQGNEQFF. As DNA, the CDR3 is TGCAGTGAAGCGGGACAGGGCAATGAGCAGTTCTTC.

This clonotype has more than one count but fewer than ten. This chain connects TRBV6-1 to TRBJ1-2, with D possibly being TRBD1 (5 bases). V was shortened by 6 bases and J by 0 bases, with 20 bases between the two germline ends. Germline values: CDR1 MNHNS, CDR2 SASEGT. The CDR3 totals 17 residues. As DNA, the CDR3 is TGTGCCAGCAGGTTCCAACAAGACAGCAGAGCTAACTATGGCTACACCTTC. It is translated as CASRFQQDSRANYGYTF.

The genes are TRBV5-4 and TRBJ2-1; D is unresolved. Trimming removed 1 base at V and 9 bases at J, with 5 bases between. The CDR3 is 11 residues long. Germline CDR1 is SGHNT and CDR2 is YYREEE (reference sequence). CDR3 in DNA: TGTGCCAGCAGCTTGTACGGTGAGCAGTTCTTC. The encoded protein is CASSLYGEQFF.

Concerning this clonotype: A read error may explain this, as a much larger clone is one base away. The DNA of the CDR3 is TGCGCCAGCAGCCCACAGGGGACTGCAAGCTCCTATAATACACCCCTCCACTTT. It codes for CASSPQGTASSYNTPLHF. V and J are TRBV5-1 and TRBJ1-6, with 7 bases that match TRBD1. CDR3 length: 18 residues. Germline V gives CDR1 SGHRS, CDR2 YFSETQ.

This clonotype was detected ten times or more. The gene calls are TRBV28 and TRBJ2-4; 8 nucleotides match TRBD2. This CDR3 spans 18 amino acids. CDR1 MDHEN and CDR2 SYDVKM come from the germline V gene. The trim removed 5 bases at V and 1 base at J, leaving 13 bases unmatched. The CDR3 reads CASSPLYGRAEAKNIQYF. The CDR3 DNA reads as TGTGCCAGCAGTCCCCTCTACGGGAGGGCCGAGGCCAAAAACATTCAGTACTTC.

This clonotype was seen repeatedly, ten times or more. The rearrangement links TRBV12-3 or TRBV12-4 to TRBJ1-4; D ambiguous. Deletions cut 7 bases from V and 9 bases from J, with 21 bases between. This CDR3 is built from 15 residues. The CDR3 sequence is CASKPLSGNVQKLFF. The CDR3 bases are TGTGCCAGCAAGCCGCTATCCGGTAACGTGCAAAAACTGTTTTTT.